The entry below describes one TCR beta chain. The antigen remains undetermined. This specimen belongs to a study of cytomegalovirus exposure and HLA in healthy donors. The primer mix had 60 Vbeta and 13 Jbeta primers. In the original workflow: In a later analysis, of roughly 83 million unique beta chains, 9 million to 11 million appeared in at least two donors. This table comes from immunoSEQ multiplex PCR, and its TCRdb copy is limited to in-frame clones, with some not included. Clone size and the V and J calls come from that table; the DNA yielded D and trimming. This table holds around 110,000 clones, 80% found once. The study, taken as a whole, reports: In a later analysis, compared with equally common non-associated chains, HLA-associated beta chains were more expanded.

Germline V lookup: CDR1 SNHLY, CDR2 FYNNEI. This CDR3 has 15 amino acids. V lost 6 bases and J lost 7; bases outside the gene matches: 8. The V and J genes are TRBV2 and TRBJ2-5; TRBD2 matches 13 bases. Specimen: PBMCs. This receptor was taken from a man between 25 and 39 years old in good health and CMV-seronegative. The CDR3 loop reads CASRGLAGAAGTQYF. The CDR3 DNA is TGTGCCAGCAGAGGACTAGCGGGGGCCGCAGGGACCCAGTACTTC. The full variable domain, in which reference TRBV2 and TRBJ2-5 provide the parts outside the CDR3, is EPEVTQTPSHQVTQMGQEVILRCVPISNHLYFYWYRQILGQKVEFLVSFYNNEISEKSEIFDDQFSVERPDGSNFTLKIRSTKLEDSAMYFCASRGLAGAAGTQYFGPGTRLLVL.